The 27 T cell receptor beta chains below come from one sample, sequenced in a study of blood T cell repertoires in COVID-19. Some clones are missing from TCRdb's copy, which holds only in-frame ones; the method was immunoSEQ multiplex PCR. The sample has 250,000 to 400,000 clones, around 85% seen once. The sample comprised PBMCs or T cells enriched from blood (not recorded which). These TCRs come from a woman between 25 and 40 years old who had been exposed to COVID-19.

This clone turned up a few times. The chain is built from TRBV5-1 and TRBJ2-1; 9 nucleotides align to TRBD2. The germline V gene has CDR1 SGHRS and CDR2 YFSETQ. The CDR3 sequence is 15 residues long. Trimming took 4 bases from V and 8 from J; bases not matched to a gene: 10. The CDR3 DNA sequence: TGCGCCAGCAGCCAGGCTAGCGGGACTCGAGATGAGCAGTTCTTC. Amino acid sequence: CASSQASGTRDEQFF.

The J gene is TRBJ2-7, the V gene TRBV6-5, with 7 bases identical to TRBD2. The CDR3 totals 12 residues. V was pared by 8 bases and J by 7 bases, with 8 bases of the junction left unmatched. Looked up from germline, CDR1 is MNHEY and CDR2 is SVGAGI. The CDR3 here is CASRDYTNEQYF. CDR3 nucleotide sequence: TGTGCCAGCCGGGACTACACTAATGAGCAGTACTTC.

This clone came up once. The CDR3 sequence is CASSSPAGAEEKLFF. CDR3 coding DNA: TGTGCCAGCAGCTCTCCCGCGGGGGCGGAAGAAAAACTGTTTTTT. This sequence joins TRBV7-9 and TRBJ1-4, with D possibly TRBD1 on 6 matching bases. The germline V gene has CDR1 SEHNR and CDR2 FQNEAQ (reference sequence). With 4 bases removed from V and 8 bases from J, the gap between germline ends came to 17 bases. The CDR3 totals 15 residues.

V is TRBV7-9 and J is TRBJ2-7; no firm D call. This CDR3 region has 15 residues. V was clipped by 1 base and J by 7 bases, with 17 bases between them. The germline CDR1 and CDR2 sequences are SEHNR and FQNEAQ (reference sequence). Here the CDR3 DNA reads TGTGCCAGCAGCTTAGTTCTTTCAGGCCATACGGAGCAGTACTTC. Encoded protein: CASSLVLSGHTEQYF.

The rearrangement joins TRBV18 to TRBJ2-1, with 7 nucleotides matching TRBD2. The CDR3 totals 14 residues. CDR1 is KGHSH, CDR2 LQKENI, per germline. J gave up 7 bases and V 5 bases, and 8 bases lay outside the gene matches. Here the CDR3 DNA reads TGTGCCAGCTCAAGAGCGGGGACGGGAAATGAGCAGTTCTTC. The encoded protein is CASSRAGTGNEQFF.

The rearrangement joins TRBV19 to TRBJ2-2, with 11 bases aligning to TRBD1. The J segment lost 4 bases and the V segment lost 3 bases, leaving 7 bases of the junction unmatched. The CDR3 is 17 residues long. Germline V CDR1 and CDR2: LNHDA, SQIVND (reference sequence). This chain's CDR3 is CASSIRTGGSGTGELFF. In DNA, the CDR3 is TGTGCCAGTAGTATTAGGACAGGGGGCTCCGGCACCGGGGAGCTGTTTTTT.

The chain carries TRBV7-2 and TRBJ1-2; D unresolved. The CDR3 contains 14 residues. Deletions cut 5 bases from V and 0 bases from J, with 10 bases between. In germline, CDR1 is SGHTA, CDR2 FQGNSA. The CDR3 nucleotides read TGTGCCAGCAGCCGCCAGGCCTCTAACTATGGCTACACCTTC. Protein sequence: CASSRQASNYGYTF.

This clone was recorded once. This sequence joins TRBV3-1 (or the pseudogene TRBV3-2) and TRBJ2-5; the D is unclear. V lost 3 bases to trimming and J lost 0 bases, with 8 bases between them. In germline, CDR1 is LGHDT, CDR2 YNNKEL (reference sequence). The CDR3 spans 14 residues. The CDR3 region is CASSQNRNQETQYF. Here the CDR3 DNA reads TGTGCCAGCAGCCAGAATAGAAACCAAGAGACCCAGTACTTC.

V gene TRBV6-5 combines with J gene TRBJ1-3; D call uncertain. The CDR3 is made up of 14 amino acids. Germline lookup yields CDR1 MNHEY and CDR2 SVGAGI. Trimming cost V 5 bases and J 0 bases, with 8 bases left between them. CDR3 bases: TGTGCCAGCAGTCTTTCCTTCTCTGGAAACACCATATATTTT. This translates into CASSLSFSGNTIYF.

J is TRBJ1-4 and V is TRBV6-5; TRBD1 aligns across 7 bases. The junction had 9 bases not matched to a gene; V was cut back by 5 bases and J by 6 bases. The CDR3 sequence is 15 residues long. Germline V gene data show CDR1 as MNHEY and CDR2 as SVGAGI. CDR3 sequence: CASSRLQGRDEKLFF. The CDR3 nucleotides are TGTGCCAGCAGTCGCTTACAGGGGAGAGATGAAAAACTGTTTTTT.

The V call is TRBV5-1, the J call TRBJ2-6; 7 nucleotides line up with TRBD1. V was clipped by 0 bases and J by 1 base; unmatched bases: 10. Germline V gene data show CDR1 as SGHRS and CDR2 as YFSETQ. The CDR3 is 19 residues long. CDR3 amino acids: CASSLDGTESLSGANVLTF. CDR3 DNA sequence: TGCGCCAGCAGCTTGGACGGGACAGAGTCCTTGTCTGGGGCCAACGTCCTGACTTTC.

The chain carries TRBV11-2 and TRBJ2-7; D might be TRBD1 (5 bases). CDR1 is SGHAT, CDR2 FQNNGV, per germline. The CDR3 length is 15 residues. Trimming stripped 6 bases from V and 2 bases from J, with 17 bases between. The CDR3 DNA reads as TGTGCCAGCAGATCCCCGACAGTAACCCCCTACGAGCAGTACTTC. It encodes CASRSPTVTPYEQYF.

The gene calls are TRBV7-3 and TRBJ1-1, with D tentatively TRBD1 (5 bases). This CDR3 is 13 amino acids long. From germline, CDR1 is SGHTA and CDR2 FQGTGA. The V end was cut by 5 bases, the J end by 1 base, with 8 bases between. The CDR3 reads CASSVQANTEAFF. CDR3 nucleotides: TGTGCCAGCAGCGTACAGGCGAACACTGAAGCTTTCTTT.

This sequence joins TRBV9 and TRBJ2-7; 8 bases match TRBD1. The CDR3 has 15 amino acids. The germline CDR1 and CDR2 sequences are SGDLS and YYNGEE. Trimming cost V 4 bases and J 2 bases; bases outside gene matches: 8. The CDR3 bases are TGTGCCAGCAGCCCACAGACAGGGGACCCCTACGAGCAGTACTTC. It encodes CASSPQTGDPYEQYF.

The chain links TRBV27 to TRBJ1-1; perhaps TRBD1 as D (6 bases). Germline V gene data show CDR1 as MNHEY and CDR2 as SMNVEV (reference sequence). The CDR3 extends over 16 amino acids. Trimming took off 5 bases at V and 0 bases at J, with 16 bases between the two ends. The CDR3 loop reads CASSQSAGAMNTEAFF. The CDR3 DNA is TGTGCCAGCAGTCAGTCCGCAGGGGCCATGAACACTGAAGCTTTCTTT.

CDR3 DNA: TGTGCCACCAGCAGAGATAGAACAGATCGTGGCTACACCTTC. Translating it yields CATSRDRTDRGYTF. This sequence joins TRBV15 and TRBJ1-2; the D is unclear. The V end was cut by 0 bases, the J end by 7 bases, with 12 bases between. Germline values: CDR1 LNHNV, CDR2 YYDKDF (reference sequence). The CDR3 loop spans 14 amino acids.

The chain's CDR3 is CASSTGQVSNYGYTF. CDR3 coding DNA: TGTGCCAGTAGTACGGGACAGGTCTCTAACTATGGCTACACCTTC. The rearrangement joins TRBV19 to TRBJ1-2; 8 nucleotides agree with TRBD1. The CDR3 consists of 15 residues. Germline V gene lookup returns CDR1 LNHDA and CDR2 SQIVND (reference sequence). V trimming: 4 bases; J trimming: 0 bases; junction bases outside the gene matches: 4.

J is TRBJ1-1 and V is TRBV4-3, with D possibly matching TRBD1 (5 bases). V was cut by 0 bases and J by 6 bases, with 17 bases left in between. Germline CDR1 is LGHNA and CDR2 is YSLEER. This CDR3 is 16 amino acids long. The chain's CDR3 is CASSQEEGLARAEAFF. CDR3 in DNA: TGCGCCAGCAGCCAAGAGGAGGGTCTTGCCAGGGCTGAAGCTTTCTTT.

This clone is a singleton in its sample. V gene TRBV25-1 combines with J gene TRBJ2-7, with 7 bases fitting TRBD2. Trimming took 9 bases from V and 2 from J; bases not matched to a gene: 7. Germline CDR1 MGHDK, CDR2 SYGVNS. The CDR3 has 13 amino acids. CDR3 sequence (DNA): TGTGCCAGGGGGGGGGAGGAACCCTACGAGCAGTACTTC. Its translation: CARGGEEPYEQYF.

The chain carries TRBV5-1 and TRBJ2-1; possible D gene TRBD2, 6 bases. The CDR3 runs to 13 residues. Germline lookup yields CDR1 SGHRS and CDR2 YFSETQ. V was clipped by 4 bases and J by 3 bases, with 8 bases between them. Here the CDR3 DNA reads TGCGCCAGCAGCCGGGACTTCTACAATGAGCAGTTCTTC. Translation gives CASSRDFYNEQFF.

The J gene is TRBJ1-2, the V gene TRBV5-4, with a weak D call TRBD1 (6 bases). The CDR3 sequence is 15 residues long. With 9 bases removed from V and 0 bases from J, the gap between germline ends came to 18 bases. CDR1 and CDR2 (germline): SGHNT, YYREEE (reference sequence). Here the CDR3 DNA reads TGTGCCACAAACCTTCCAGGGACAACTAACTATGGCTACACCTTC. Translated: CATNLPGTTNYGYTF.

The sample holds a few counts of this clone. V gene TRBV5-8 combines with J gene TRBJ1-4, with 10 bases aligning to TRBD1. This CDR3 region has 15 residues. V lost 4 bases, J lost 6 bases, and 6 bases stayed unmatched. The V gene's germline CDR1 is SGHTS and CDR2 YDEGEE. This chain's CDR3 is CASSRTDRGDEKLFF. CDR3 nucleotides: TGTGCCAGCAGCAGGACGGACAGGGGGGATGAAAAACTGTTTTTT. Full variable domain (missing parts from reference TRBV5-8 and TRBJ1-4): EAGVTQSPTHLIKTRGQQATLRCSPISGHTSVYWYQQALGLGLQFLLWYDEGEERNRGNFPPRFSGRQFPNYSSELNVNALELEDSALYLCASSRTDRGDEKLFFGSGTQLSVL.

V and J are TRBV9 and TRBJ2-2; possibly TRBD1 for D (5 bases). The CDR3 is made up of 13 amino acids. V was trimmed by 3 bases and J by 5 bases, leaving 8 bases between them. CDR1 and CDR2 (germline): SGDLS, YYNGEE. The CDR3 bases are TGTGCCAGCAGCGGGACATGGACCGGGGAGCTGTTTTTT. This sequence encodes CASSGTWTGELFF.

This CDR3 reads CASKLQGDTEAFF. The CDR3 DNA reads as TGTGCCAGCAAGCTACAGGGTGACACTGAAGCTTTCTTT. The chain has TRBV6-5 and TRBJ1-1; D perhaps matches TRBD1 (6 bases). V shed 7 bases and J shed 3 bases, with 12 bases lying between them. Germline values: CDR1 MNHEY, CDR2 SVGAGI. The CDR3 is 13 amino acids.

CDR3 nucleotide sequence: TGTGCCAGCAGCTTGTGGGGACTAGCGGCACAAAGCACAGATACGCAGTATTTT. As protein: CASSLWGLAAQSTDTQYF. V is TRBV5-6 and J is TRBJ2-3; 11 positions agree with TRBD2. V lost 1 base to trimming and J lost 0 bases; unmatched junction nucleotides: 7. CDR1 and CDR2 from the germline V gene are SGHDT and YYEEEE. The CDR3 is 18 amino acids. Together with reference TRBV5-6 and TRBJ2-3, the CDR3 gives the full variable domain: DAGVTQSPTHLIKTRGQQVTLRCSPKSGHDTVSWYQQALGQGPQFIFQYYEEEERQRGNFPDRFSGHQFPNYSSELNVNALLLGDSALYLCASSLWGLAAQSTDTQYFGPGTRLTVL.

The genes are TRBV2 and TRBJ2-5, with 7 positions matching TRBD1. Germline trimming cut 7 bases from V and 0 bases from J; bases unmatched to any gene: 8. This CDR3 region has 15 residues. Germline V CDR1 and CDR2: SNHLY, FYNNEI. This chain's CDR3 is CASIIQGQNQETQYF. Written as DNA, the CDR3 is TGTGCCAGCATTATTCAGGGACAGAACCAAGAGACCCAGTACTTC.

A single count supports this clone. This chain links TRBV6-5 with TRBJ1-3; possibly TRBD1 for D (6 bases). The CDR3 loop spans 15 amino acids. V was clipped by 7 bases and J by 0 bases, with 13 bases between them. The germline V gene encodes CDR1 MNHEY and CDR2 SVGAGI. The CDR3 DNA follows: TGTGCCAGCACCGGACAGCGGAACTCTGGAAACACCATATATTTT. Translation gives CASTGQRNSGNTIYF.